This T cell receptor beta chain is from a study of blood T cell repertoires in COVID-19. At the level of the study: Acute-phase and convalescent COVID-19 samples originated in the United States, Italy and Spain. PBMCs, B-cell-depleted T cells, or T cells provided the cDNA or gDNA that made up the material.

The germline CDR1 and CDR2 sequences are SGHNT and YENEEA. The CDR3 contains 11 residues. V lost 5 bases and J lost 7; bases outside the gene matches: 1. Original handling: Using reference gene primer amplification, nucleated cell counts were estimated. Measured with immunoSEQ multiplex PCR; TCRdb has only the in-frame clones, and not every one. V and J calls and clone size follow that table, whereas D and trimming were derived from the DNA. Counted here are 75,000 to 90,000 clones, around four fifths occurring once; the ten biggest clones make up over 15%. The sequencing sample was made of peripheral blood. This TCR was sampled from an older man with active or convalescent COVID-19. This chain connects TRBV11-3 to TRBJ1-1; TRBD1 matches at 7 bases. The CDR3, as DNA: TGTGCCAGCAGCCGACAGGGTGAAGCTTTCTTT. This translates into CASSRQGEAFF.